This T cell receptor (beta chain) was observed in a study of cytomegalovirus exposure and HLA in healthy donors. Whole-study results and caveats: The authors later linked a missense DCLRE1C variant to TCR beta V- and J-gene trimming. HLA-A and HLA-B allele assignments for most subjects were reportedly predicted accurately using TCR beta sequences. Looking again later, the authors saw that most CMV-associated TCR beta chains seemed HLA-restricted.

In the case of this clone: Its antigen is still unknown.

The V gene's germline CDR1 is SGHRS and CDR2 YFSETQ. The trim removed 4 bases at V and 3 bases at J, leaving 10 bases unmatched. The CDR3 length is 15 residues. In the PCR, 60 Vbeta and 13 Jbeta primers were used. TCRdb's table, derived via immunoSEQ multiplex PCR, lists solely in-frame clones and lacks some. The repertoire includes 50,000 to 75,000 clones, around 83% of them detected once, and roughly 1.6% sits in the top ten. This receptor was taken from a human donor in good health. The V and J genes are TRBV5-1 and TRBJ2-7; TRBD2 agrees at 7 bases. Sequences were obtained from PBMCs. This CDR3 reads CASSGLLGEGYEQYF. In nucleotides, the CDR3 is TGCGCCAGCAGCGGATTACTGGGGGAGGGCTACGAGCAGTACTTC.